This section outlines one TCR beta chain sequence together with its context. It lacks a known antigen. No base-level quality is on record; no much larger clone is a single base apart. The donors were healthy, HIV-negative adults with no recently reported acute infections or vaccinations. Every donor was a Caucasian adult living in Nashville, Tennessee, USA. CD4+ T cells were enriched by magnetic negative selection, after which naive cells were positively selected on CD45RA and the negative fraction was taken as the memory subset. After blood collection by leukapheresis, PBMCs were isolated using Ficoll-Histopaque density gradient centrifugation and then cryopreserved in the vapor phase of liquid nitrogen. Analytical flow cytometry was used to check the purity and quantity of every magnetically sorted T cell population. From each sorted fraction, genomic DNA was isolated and quantified by UV absorbance on a Nanodrop 2000c.

The CDR3 goes from the cysteine to the phenylalanine over 15 residues. CDR3 DNA is the only sequence kept; it has 45 bases, read in frame from the first base. Between the V and J ends, shortened by 0 bases and 2 bases respectively, the junction contains 11 bases. CDR1 and CDR2 are drawn from the germline V gene: SGDLS, YYNGEE. This entry is derived from a study of shared clonotypes between healthy human individuals (TCRdb year 2020). Study-level background: A couple of women and a few men aged 18 to 49 years were included in the cohort. Per donor, leukapheresis produced somewhere between about 0.94 and 10 billion PBMCs. Blood TCR repertoires of roughly five healthy adults were deeply sequenced to estimate repertoire size and the extent of clonotype sharing between individuals. Different laboratories and diverse techniques were used to prepare libraries and sequence TCR repertoires, to increase sequencing depth and limit assay-specific biases. For each donor, CD4 naive and CD4 memory were each given three plates, CD8 naive was given two plates, and CD8 memory was given one plate.

On the study overall, not on this receptor specifically: Naive subsets generally had larger estimated clonotype richness than memory subsets. Sampling was limited to blood, and TCR repertoires in tissue likely differ from TCR repertoires in blood. Sharing across several donors was observed for approximately 4.6% of naive CD4, about 4% of naive CD8, about 2.3% of memory CD4, and around 0.44% of memory CD8 clonotypes. Pairwise subsampling indicated that sequencing depth was expected to affect the degree of clonotype sharing among donors. Incomplete sequencing was indicated by rarefaction of sorted-subset datasets, despite the large sequencing depth. Compared with non-shared clonotypes, clonotypes shared by all four sorted-subset donors had higher generation probabilities. The small number of donors limited the genetic and exposure-history diversity represented.

Using the deep immunoSEQ assay, TCR CDR3 regions were amplified from genomic DNA by multiplex PCR. Genomic DNA extracted from each cell subset was distributed evenly over all wells of several immunoSEQ 96-well plates, and each plate served as one replicate. For sorted subsets, approximately 200 ng of genomic DNA, equivalent to around 29,000 T cell genomes, went into each replicate PCR. The purified libraries were quantified using a Qubit 3.0 fluorometer, sized with a Bioanalyzer 2100, and then quantified again using the KAPA Library Quantification kit. Each immunoSEQ 96-well plate was sequenced on its own single-read 150-cycle Illumina NextSeq 550 flow cell. The study's processing was this. Because the immunoSEQ output held only junctional sequences and lacked quality scores, the filtering could not match the filtering applied to full-length reads. Sequences were annotated with PyIR, a Python wrapper for IgBLAST v1.9, using IMGT germline references to assign V/J genes and CDR3. Reads with weak V/J assignments (E-value above 1e-6), missing CDR3, stop codons, out-of-frame junctions, or ambiguous translated residues were removed. V3J clonotypes were defined as sequences sharing the same inferred V gene, J gene, and CDR3 amino acid sequence. The percentage overlap between two repertoires was calculated by dividing the number of shared unique clonotypes by the size of the smaller repertoire. RTK rarefaction, the Chao1 estimator, and Recon v2.1 estimates of unobserved clonotypes were used to assess repertoire richness. Generation probabilities were computed with OLGA for all TCRbeta clonotypes obtained by the gDNA method from several donors. Sourced from immuneACCESS, this table was stored by TCRdb with only in-frame sequences that have V and J called. A share of the clones is absent; for the studies checked, an unresolved V gene accounts for under half, and the remainder has no known explanation. The V and J calls and clone size come from that table; D and trimming were worked out from the DNA. Present in this sample are about 2 million clones, 95% of which were seen just once. The ten largest clones represent around 0.13% of the sample.

The receptor comes from a man younger than 35 in good health. The sequencing sample was made of naive CD4+ T cells sorted from blood. What this sample's cell subset or site label stands for: CD45RA+ positively selected. The rearrangement joined TRBV9 to TRBJ2-5; the D segment may tentatively be TRBD1 or TRBD2, each giving 5 matched bases. The CDR3 corresponds to CASSVDPGPQETQYF. The DNA reads as follows: TGTGCCAGCAGCGTAGACCCGGGACCGCAAGAGACCCAGTACTTC.